This T cell receptor beta chain was sequenced for a study of blood T cell repertoires in COVID-19. Trimming removed 5 bases at V and 0 bases at J, with 13 bases between. The length of the CDR3 is 16 residues. Per the germline V gene, CDR1 is KGHSH and CDR2 is LQKENI. The method was immunoSEQ multiplex PCR; TCRdb's version includes in-frame clones alone and lacks a portion of them. The data show roughly 430,000 clones, nearly 90% seen once. The source material was PBMCs or T cells enriched from blood (not recorded which). This clonotype originated in a woman under 30 who had been exposed to COVID-19. The V gene is TRBV18, the J gene TRBJ1-4, with a tentative D call TRBD1 (6 bases). For the CDR3, the DNA is TGTGCCAGCTCAGCCCTGGACAGTGCAACTAATGAAAAACTGTTTTTT. It codes for CASSALDSATNEKLFF.